Sequencing of this TCR beta chain was carried out in a study of human T cells and chemical hapten exposure. Study-level points and caveats: No change in TCRs above 1 in 1000 frequency was produced by DPC sensitization. Expanded TCRs formed significantly more large CDR3 similarity clusters than controls.

Specified time point: patch test 1, 2 weeks after DPC sensitization. Treatment denoted: therapeutic diphenylcyclopropenone sensitization with weekly scalp DPC. What the library attached to individual cDNA molecules were unique molecular identifiers. TCRdb reprocessed the RACE reads with MiXCR, giving one entry per CDR3 protein. Of tens of thousands of distinct CDR3 sequences in the sample, over 6% were seen once. Germline CDR1 LGHNA, CDR2 YNFKEQ. The V end lost 0 bases, the J end lost 5 bases, and 16 bases lay between the germline ends. This CDR3 contains 16 residues. At least ten counts were recorded for this clonotype. The antigen is undetermined.

This receptor was identified in a woman in her twenties or thirties with alopecia areata. Some clones in this sample may be carry-over from other donors' samples. Sequences were derived from whole blood, sampled in connection with sensitization to the hapten diphenylcyclopropenone (DPC). This chain joins TRBV4-2 and TRBJ2-5, with D possibly being TRBD2 (6 bases). CDR3 nucleotide sequence: TGTGCCAGCAGCCAAGAGGAGGGCTCGGGAGAGGAGACCCAGTACTTC. It translates to CASSQEEGSGEETQYF.